Described below is a single T cell receptor beta chain sequence and its context. Its target is not known. Unique molecular identifiers featured in how the TCRbeta library was prepared. TCRdb reprocessed the PCR reads via MiXCR and lists one record per CDR3 protein. The data hold 480,000 or so distinct CDR3 sequences, with roughly a tenth observed a single time. These data originate in a study of T-cell reconstitution after alpha-beta-depleted transplantation in children. Whole-study findings and limits: The authors attributed T-cell counts and diversity one year after transplant mostly to newly produced T cells.

This sequence was found in a child aged 2-15 years with inherited bone marrow failure, due to receive a stem cell transplant. The sequencing here drew on PBMCs, taken before TCRalphabeta/CD19-depleted stem cell transplant.

CDR3 DNA: TGTGCCTGGAGTATAGGGGCATACGAGCAGTACTTC. Amino acids: CAWSIGAYEQYF. The rearrangement uses TRBV30 and TRBJ2-7; the D gene is possibly TRBD1 (5 bases). Between the trimmed V and J ends, which lost 2 bases and 4 bases, there was a span of 9 bases. The CDR3 contains 12 residues. The V gene's germline CDR1 is GTSNPN and CDR2 SVGIG (reference sequence).